These T cell receptor beta chains were read from a single sample in a study of blood T cell repertoires in COVID-19. This table comes from immunoSEQ multiplex PCR, and its TCRdb copy is limited to in-frame clones, with some not included. Here the sample spans a few hundred thousand clones, about nine tenths being singletons. Sequenced sample: peripheral blood. These receptors originate from a woman aged 25 to 39 with COVID-19, enrolled during active disease. CDR3s include the opening cysteine and the closing phenylalanine or tryptophan. The D gene is left open where the match is weak. A clone size is listed for some rows: how often the clone was seen (once, few, many), or a class if it is expanded.

V	size	D	J	CDR3	DNA
TRBV23-1	.	.	TRBJ1-1	CASSHYEAFF	TGCGCCAGCAGTCATTATGAAGCTTTCTTT
TRBV4-1	.	.	TRBJ1-2	CASSQDNGLTGYTF	TGCGCCAGCAGCCAAGATAACGGACTAACCGGCTACACCTTC
TRBV2	.	.	TRBJ1-5	CASRRQVLQPQHF	TGTGCCAGCAGGAGACAGGTTCTACAGCCCCAGCATTTT
TRBV7-2	.	TRBD2	TRBJ2-1	CASSPQGTSGYNEQFF	TGTGCCAGCAGCCCGCAGGGGACTAGCGGATACAATGAGCAGTTCTTC
TRBV19	.	TRBD2	TRBJ2-7	CASSQERGTSHYEQYF	TGTGCCAGTAGTCAGGAGCGGGGGACCTCCCACTACGAGCAGTACTTC
TRBV2	.	.	TRBJ1-5	CASRPGPRSQPQHF	TGTGCCAGCAGGCCCGGCCCCCGGAGTCAGCCCCAGCATTTT
TRBV6-5	.	.	TRBJ1-5	CASRGSGQPNQPQHF	TGTGCCAGCAGAGGGAGTGGCCAGCCCAATCAGCCCCAGCATTTT
TRBV30	few	.	TRBJ1-6	CAWSGQVGSPLHF	TGTGCCTGGAGTGGGCAGGTTGGTTCACCCCTCCACTTT
TRBV28	.	TRBD1	TRBJ1-2	CASSSTGTGDYGYTF	TGTGCCAGCAGTTCCACCGGGACAGGGGACTATGGCTACACCTTC
TRBV10-3	.	TRBD2	TRBJ2-1	CAISSRFPGLAGGRTHEQFF	TGTGCCATCAGTTCGAGATTCCCGGGACTAGCGGGGGGCCGGACGCATGAGCAGTTCTTC
TRBV29-1	once	TRBD2	TRBJ2-1	CSVPGLAVYNEQFF	TGCAGCGTGCCTGGACTAGCGGTATACAATGAGCAGTTCTTC
TRBV10-3	.	.	TRBJ1-2	CAISEWLSGEGGYGYTF	TGTGCCATCAGTGAGTGGCTGTCGGGGGAGGGCGGCTATGGCTACACCTTC
TRBV7-8	.	.	TRBJ2-5	CATAANGAETQYF	TGTGCCACCGCGGCGAATGGAGCGGAGACCCAGTACTTC
TRBV11-2	.	.	TRBJ2-1	CASSPDWLAPYNEQFF	TGTGCCAGCAGCCCGGACTGGCTAGCCCCCTACAATGAGCAGTTCTTC
TRBV21-1	.	.	TRBJ2-7	CASSTRLAGGGEQYF	TGTGCCAGCAGCACCCGATTAGCGGGGGGCGGCGAGCAGTACTTC
TRBV3-1/TRBV3-2	.	TRBD2	TRBJ2-5	CASSPAGVQETQYF	TGTGCCAGCAGCCCAGCGGGAGTACAAGAGACCCAGTACTTC
TRBV7-2	.	.	TRBJ2-3	CASSFYITDTQYF	TGTGCCAGCAGCTTTTACATCACAGATACGCAGTATTTT
TRBV11-2	.	.	TRBJ2-1	CASSTGPIYNEQFF	TGTGCCAGCAGCACGGGTCCTATTTACAATGAGCAGTTCTTC
TRBV2	.	.	TRBJ1-1	CASRGQGIVNTEAFF	TGTGCCAGCAGGGGGCAGGGGATAGTGAACACTGAAGCTTTCTTT
TRBV11-3	.	.	TRBJ1-4	CASKRALGGGNEKLFF	TGTGCCAGCAAGCGCGCTCTGGGAGGGGGTAATGAAAAACTGTTTTTT
TRBV4-3	.	.	TRBJ2-1	CASSQALDNEQFF	TGCGCCAGCAGCCAAGCGCTAGATAATGAGCAGTTCTTC
TRBV27	.	TRBD1	TRBJ1-1	CASSLRGGTGTEAFF	TGTGCCAGCAGTTTAAGGGGAGGGACAGGGACTGAAGCTTTCTTT
TRBV19	.	.	TRBJ2-5	CASSMRSGSGIQETQYF	TGTGCCAGTAGTATGCGGTCTGGTTCGGGAATCCAAGAGACCCAGTACTTC
TRBV30	.	TRBD1	TRBJ1-2	CAWSGQGVDGYTF	TGTGCCTGGAGCGGACAGGGTGTTGATGGCTACACCTTC
TRBV14	.	.	TRBJ1-2	CASSQDSTLRRGYTF	TGTGCCAGCAGCCAAGATTCAACATTGAGGAGGGGCTACACCTTC
TRBV28	few	TRBD1	TRBJ1-1	CASSLSGQGNTEAFF	TGTGCCAGCAGTCTCTCGGGACAGGGAAACACTGAAGCTTTCTTT
TRBV6-5	few	.	TRBJ1-2	CASMVGPEGDYGYTF	TGTGCCAGCATGGTAGGCCCAGAAGGGGACTATGGCTACACCTTC
TRBV29-1	.	TRBD2	TRBJ2-1	CSVFDPWTSGGANEQFF	TGCAGCGTCTTTGACCCATGGACTAGCGGGGGGGCCAATGAGCAGTTCTTC
TRBV5-6	.	TRBD1	TRBJ1-2	CASSLGDSHYGYTF	TGTGCCAGCAGCTTGGGGGACAGCCACTATGGCTACACCTTC
TRBV18	.	TRBD1	TRBJ1-5	CASSSRQGNNQPQHF	TGTGCCAGCTCATCCCGACAGGGAAACAATCAGCCCCAGCATTTT
TRBV5-5	.	TRBD1	TRBJ1-6	CASSPDIGTGEESPLHF	TGTGCCAGCAGCCCTGATATTGGGACAGGGGAGGAATCACCCCTCCACTTT
TRBV2	once	TRBD1	TRBJ2-5	CASTSGTGVETQYF	TGTGCCAGCACCTCCGGGACAGGGGTGGAGACCCAGTACTTC
TRBV27	.	.	TRBJ1-1	CASSLFYRANTEAFF	TGTGCCAGCAGTTTATTTTACAGGGCCAACACTGAAGCTTTCTTT
TRBV6-5	.	TRBD2	TRBJ2-3	CASSYLRGGTDTQYF	TGTGCCAGCAGTTACTTGCGGGGGGGGACAGATACGCAGTATTTT
TRBV11-2	.	.	TRBJ1-2	CASSLVGGGEVGYTF	TGTGCCAGCAGCTTAGTGGGGGGAGGGGAGGTAGGCTACACCTTC
TRBV10-3	few	TRBD2	TRBJ2-1	CAITPVASGGGEQFF	TGTGCCATCACCCCAGTGGCTAGCGGGGGTGGTGAGCAGTTCTTC
TRBV2	.	.	TRBJ1-1	CASTVTNTEAFF	TGTGCCAGCACGGTGACTAACACTGAAGCTTTCTTT
TRBV28	.	TRBD1	TRBJ1-2	CASSNRQGRRADYGYTF	TGTGCCAGCAGCAACCGACAGGGGAGGAGGGCAGACTATGGCTACACCTTC
TRBV25-1	.	.	TRBJ2-2	CASSDLAGGAGELFF	TGTGCCAGCAGTGATCTCGCCGGGGGAGCCGGGGAGCTGTTTTTT
TRBV11-1	.	.	TRBJ2-2	CASSPALNTGELFF	TGTGCCAGCAGCCCGGCACTAAACACCGGGGAGCTGTTTTTT
TRBV18	once	TRBD1	TRBJ2-5	CASSPGQGETQYF	TGTGCCAGCTCACCAGGACAGGGAGAGACCCAGTACTTC
TRBV9	.	TRBD2	TRBJ2-2	CASSVGRTSKSGELFF	TGTGCCAGCAGCGTAGGTAGGACTAGCAAATCCGGGGAGCTGTTTTTT
TRBV27	.	TRBD1	TRBJ1-6	CASSYRSLLQGARSYNSPLHF	TGTGCCAGCAGTTATAGATCCTTGCTCCAGGGGGCGAGGTCCTATAATTCACCCCTCCACTTT
TRBV5-1	.	TRBD2	TRBJ2-7	CASSLDRTSGGYEQYF	TGCGCCAGCAGCTTGGACCGGACTAGCGGGGGCTACGAGCAGTACTTC